Below are 14 T cell receptor beta chains sequenced from a single sample in a study of T cells after yellow fever vaccination. TCRdb re-derived calls from the 5' RACE reads in MiXCR, one entry per CDR3 protein. The sample contains about 73,000 distinct CDR3 sequences, over 7.5% of which appear only once. Sequenced here: CD8+ T cells sorted from PBMCs, sampled on the day of the yellow fever booster vaccination. The receptors originated from a man aged 25 to 40 who received the YFV17D yellow fever vaccine.

The chain is built from TRBV4-3 and TRBJ2-7, with 9 bases aligning to TRBD2. Germline assignment: CDR1 LGHNA and CDR2 YSLEER. The V gene end was trimmed by 1 base and the J gene end by 0 bases; junction bases not matched to a gene: 10. The CDR3 extends over 18 amino acids. CDR3 loop: CASSQVLSRTSDSYEQYF. DNA of the CDR3: TGCGCCAGCAGCCAAGTTTTGTCGAGGACTAGCGACTCCTACGAGCAGTACTTC.

V and J are TRBV12-3 or TRBV12-4 and TRBJ2-1, with unresolved D. V was cut by 1 base and J by 5 bases, with 6 bases left in between. This CDR3 comprises 13 residues. The DNA of the CDR3 is TGTGCCAGCAGTTTAGGGAGTAACAATGAGCAGTTCTTC. Translation: CASSLGSNNEQFF.

The chain uses TRBV6-5 and TRBJ2-3; D is unresolved. CDR3 length: 13 residues. Per germline, CDR1 MNHEY and CDR2 SVGAGI. Trimming shortened V by 5 bases and J by 2 bases, and 8 bases separated the two germline ends. CDR3 sequence (DNA): TGTGCCAGCAGTCAGACCTACACAGATACGCAGTATTTT. Translating gives CASSQTYTDTQYF.

This clonotype was observed a handful of times. The CDR3 DNA follows: TGTGCCAGCAGCTCCATGGGGCTAGCGGCCCAAGAGACCCAGTACTTC. It codes for CASSSMGLAAQETQYF. V gene TRBV7-2 combines with J gene TRBJ2-5; TRBD2 agrees at 7 bases. The CDR3 loop spans 16 amino acids. The V segment lost 4 bases and the J segment 1 base; nucleotides outside the gene matches: 9. From germline, CDR1 is SGHTA and CDR2 FQGNSA.

This clonotype has only a few counts. The genes are TRBV11-2 and TRBJ2-7; 9 nucleotides agree with TRBD2. V lost 4 bases to trimming and J lost 7 bases; unmatched junction nucleotides: 8. Germline assignment: CDR1 SGHAT and CDR2 FQNNGV. This CDR3 has 14 residues. Here the CDR3 reads CASSSGLAETEQYF. In nucleotides, the CDR3 is TGTGCCAGCAGCTCGGGACTAGCTGAGACGGAGCAGTACTTC.

This clonotype was detected only a few times. CDR3 nucleotides: TGTGCCAGCAGCCCGACAGGGGGTTTTGATGGCTACACCTTC. Protein: CASSPTGGFDGYTF. The J gene is TRBJ1-2, the V gene TRBV7-6; 9 bases agree with TRBD1. Trimming removed 5 bases from V and 6 bases from J; junction bases left unmatched: 7. The germline CDR1 and CDR2 sequences are SGHVS and FNYEAQ. This CDR3 has 14 residues.

This clonotype has just a few counts. The chain couples TRBV21-1 to TRBJ2-7; the table gives TRBD2 as D, unverified against the DNA. TRBV21-1 corresponds to a pseudogene. This CDR3 spans 16 amino acids. As DNA, the CDR3 is TGTGCCAGCCCGGGGGGAACTCTAGCGGGAGCTTGCGAGCAGTACTTC. This sequence encodes CASPGGTLAGACEQYF.

The CDR3 is CASSLSPRGELTYNEQFF. CDR3 sequence (DNA): TGTGCCAGCAGCTTATCACCGCGGGGGGAGCTAACCTACAATGAGCAGTTCTTC. The chain recombines TRBV11-2 with TRBJ2-1; 8 bases fit TRBD2. The germline V gene encodes CDR1 SGHAT and CDR2 FQNNGV. The CDR3 contains 18 residues. V lost 2 bases, J lost 2 bases, and 11 bases stayed unmatched. Filled out from reference TRBV11-2 and TRBJ2-1, the complete variable domain reads EAGVAQSPRYKIIEKRQSVAFWCNPISGHATLYWYQQILGQGPKLLIQFQNNGVVDDSQLPKDRFSAERLKGVDSTLKIQPAKLEDSAVYLCASSLSPRGELTYNEQFFGPGTRLTVL.

The chain is built from TRBV5-6 and TRBJ2-5, with TRBD2 matching over 8 bases. Germline V gene data show CDR1 as SGHDT and CDR2 as YYEEEE. The CDR3 totals 14 residues. With 0 bases clipped from V and 5 bases from J, the junction kept 3 bases outside the gene matches. CDR3 bases: TGTGCCAGCAGCTTGGCGGGGGGGCGGGAGACCCAGTACTTC. Protein sequence: CASSLAGGRETQYF.

This clonotype was seen only a few times. The J gene is TRBJ2-1, the V gene TRBV14, with 8 bases matching TRBD1. Germline-derived CDR1 and CDR2 are SGHDN and FVKESK. CDR3 length: 14 residues. Trimming cost V 6 bases and J 7 bases; bases outside gene matches: 8. The CDR3: CASSLTGVWNEQFF. The CDR3 DNA reads as TGTGCCAGCAGTCTGACAGGGGTGTGGAATGAGCAGTTCTTC.

This clonotype was seen a few times. This rearrangement joins TRBV28 to TRBJ1-1; 8 bases agree with TRBD1. The CDR3 runs 12 residues. Germline trimming cut 7 bases from V and 7 bases from J; bases unmatched to any gene: 5. The germline V gene has CDR1 MDHEN and CDR2 SYDVKM. CDR3 loop: CASTVTGDEAFF. Here the CDR3 DNA reads TGTGCCAGCACCGTGACAGGGGATGAAGCTTTCTTT. Full variable domain (remainder filled in from reference TRBV28 and TRBJ1-1): DVKVTQSSRYLVKRTGEKVFLECVQDMDHENMFWYRQDPGLGLRLIYFSYDVKMKEKGDIPEGYSVSREKKERFSLILESASTNQTSMYLCASTVTGDEAFFGQGTRLTVV.

This clonotype showed up just a few times. J is TRBJ2-7 and V is TRBV11-3, with 8 bases matching TRBD2. The trim removed 0 bases at V and 3 bases at J, leaving 10 bases unmatched. The CDR3 runs 17 residues. Germline lookup yields CDR1 SGHNT and CDR2 YENEEA. CDR3 nucleotides: TGTGCCAGCAGCTTAGATCGTCAAGCGGGACTAGTCTACGAGCAGTACTTC. Its protein is CASSLDRQAGLVYEQYF.

The gene calls are TRBV7-9 and TRBJ2-7; a possible D gene is TRBD1 (5 bases). Between the trimmed V and J ends, which lost 5 bases and 6 bases, there was a span of 8 bases. This CDR3 comprises 11 residues. Germline V CDR1 and CDR2: SEHNR, FQNEAQ (reference sequence). DNA of the CDR3: TGTGCCAGCAGCACAGGTCCCGAGCAGTACTTC. This translates into CASSTGPEQYF. Variable domain in full (rest from reference TRBV7-9 and TRBJ2-7): DTGVSQNPRHKITKRGQNVTFRCDPISEHNRLYWYRQTLGQGPEFLTYFQNEAQLEKSRLLSDRFSAERPKGSFSTLEIQRTEQGDSAMYLCASSTGPEQYFGPGTRLTVT.

V and J are TRBV3-1 and TRBJ2-7; D uncertain. Germline V lookup: CDR1 LGHDT, CDR2 YNNKEL (reference sequence). V was cut by 5 bases and J by 4 bases, with 12 bases left in between. The CDR3 has 13 amino acids. The CDR3 nucleotides are TGTGCCAGCAGCACGTTCGCTGGATACGAGCAGTACTTC. Amino acid sequence: CASSTFAGYEQYF.